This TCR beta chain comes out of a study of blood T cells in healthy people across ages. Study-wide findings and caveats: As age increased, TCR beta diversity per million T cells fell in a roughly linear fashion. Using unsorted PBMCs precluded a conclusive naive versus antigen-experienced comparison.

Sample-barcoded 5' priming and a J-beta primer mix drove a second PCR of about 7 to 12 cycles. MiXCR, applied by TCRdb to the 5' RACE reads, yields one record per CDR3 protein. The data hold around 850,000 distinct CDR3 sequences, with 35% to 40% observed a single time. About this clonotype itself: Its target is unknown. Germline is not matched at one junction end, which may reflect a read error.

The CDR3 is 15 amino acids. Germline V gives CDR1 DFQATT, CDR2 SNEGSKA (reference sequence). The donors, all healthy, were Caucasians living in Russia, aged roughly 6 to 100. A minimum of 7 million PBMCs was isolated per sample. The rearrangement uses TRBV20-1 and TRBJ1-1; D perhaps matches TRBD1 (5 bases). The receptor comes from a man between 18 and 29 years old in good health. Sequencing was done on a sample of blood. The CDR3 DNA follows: TGCAGTGCTAGAGTAATCCCAGGGCCGAACACTGAAGTTTTCTTT. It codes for CSARVIPGPNTEVFF.